One and the same sample provided the 29 T cell receptor beta chains below, sequenced in a study of blood T cell repertoires in COVID-19. Generated by immunoSEQ multiplex PCR, the TCRdb table keeps only in-frame clones and is missing some. The profile covers some 180,000 clones, with around 90% appearing a single time and approximately 5.6% taken by the ten largest. The specimen sequenced was peripheral blood. Every receptor here comes from a man between 35 and 55 years old with active or convalescent COVID-19.

This chain joins TRBV6-5 and TRBJ1-1, with D possibly TRBD1 on 5 matching bases. V was pared by 6 bases and J by 4 bases, with 12 bases between. The CDR3 has 13 amino acids. Germline loops: CDR1 MNHEY, CDR2 SVGAGI. The CDR3 here is CASRGGKLTEAFF. CDR3 nucleotides: TGTGCCAGCAGGGGGGGTAAGCTCACTGAAGCTTTCTTT.

As to this clone: The sample holds other DNA sequences that translate to the same CDR3. J is TRBJ2-6 and V is TRBV4-2; D ambiguous. The CDR3 covers 16 residues. Germline V lookup: CDR1 LGHNA, CDR2 YNFKEQ. Between the trimmed V and J ends, which lost 0 bases and 0 bases, there was a span of 6 bases. DNA for the CDR3: TGTGCCAGCAGCCAAGATTCGGTCTCTGGGGCCAACGTCCTGACTTTC. Protein product: CASSQDSVSGANVLTF.

CDR3 sequence reads: CASSQVGSYEQYF. The CDR3 bases are TGCGCCAGCAGCCAAGTTGGGAGTTACGAGCAGTACTTC. The genes are TRBV4-3 and TRBJ2-7; possibly TRBD2 for D (5 bases). V was trimmed by 1 base and J by 4 bases, leaving 8 bases between them. The CDR3 has 13 amino acids. Germline V gives CDR1 LGHNA, CDR2 YSLEER.

The rearrangement links TRBV19 to TRBJ1-4; perhaps TRBD1 as D (6 bases). Germline V lookup: CDR1 LNHDA, CDR2 SQIVND (reference sequence). Trimming stripped 5 bases from V and 6 bases from J, with 16 bases between. This CDR3 has 15 amino acids. The CDR3 spells CASSAWGGIDEKLFF. In DNA, the CDR3 is TGTGCCAGTAGTGCCTGGGGGGGCATTGATGAAAAACTGTTTTTT.

The chain is built from TRBV7-9 and TRBJ1-2; D is unclear. This CDR3 is 13 amino acids long. Trimming took off 3 bases at V and 4 bases at J, with 9 bases between the two ends. The germline gives CDR1 SEHNR, CDR2 FQNEAQ (reference sequence). The DNA of the CDR3 is TGTGCCAGCAGCTTTATTGGGAGCTATGGCTACACCTTC. It encodes CASSFIGSYGYTF.

The count of this clone is one. CDR3 sequence (DNA): TGCGCCAGCAGCTTACCCCAGGGGGTCGCAGATACGCAGTATTTT. As protein: CASSLPQGVADTQYF. The chain has TRBV5-1 and TRBJ2-3, with 7 nucleotides matching TRBD1. Germline V lookup: CDR1 SGHRS, CDR2 YFSETQ. This CDR3 comprises 15 residues. Trimming took 2 bases from V and 4 from J; bases not matched to a gene: 7.

The chain links TRBV18 to TRBJ2-3; TRBD1 matches 7 bases. Germline V gives CDR1 KGHSH, CDR2 LQKENI. There are 15 residues in the CDR3. Trimming took 6 bases from V and 2 from J; bases not matched to a gene: 8. The CDR3 sequence: CASSYRGGYTDTQYF. CDR3 in DNA: TGTGCCAGCTCTTACAGGGGCGGGTACACAGATACGCAGTATTTT.

This sequence joins TRBV6-5 and TRBJ1-1; D gene ambiguous. The V gene lost 11 bases and the J gene lost 5 bases, with 21 bases spanning the gap. From germline, CDR1 is MNHEY and CDR2 SVGAGI. This CDR3 has 14 amino acids. CDR3 DNA: TGTGCCGCTCGGGGTCTTGGGGTGATTACTGAAGCTTTCTTT. Translating it yields CAARGLGVITEAFF.

J is TRBJ2-1 and V is TRBV9; no reliable D call. Germline CDR1 and CDR2: SGDLS and YYNGEE. CDR3 size: 14 residues. Trimming took off 0 bases at V and 8 bases at J, with 12 bases between the two ends. The CDR3 DNA reads as TGTGCCAGCAGCGTAGACTTGTCTTGGTATGAGCAGTTCTTC. The encoded protein is CASSVDLSWYEQFF.

V and J are TRBV18 and TRBJ1-1, with 7 bases aligning to TRBD1. Germline-derived CDR1 and CDR2 are KGHSH and LQKENI. The CDR3 is 16 residues long. V was pared by 3 bases and J by 0 bases, with 7 bases of the junction left unmatched. CDR3 region: CASSPPGQPMNTEAFF. The CDR3 nucleotides read TGTGCCAGCTCACCGCCGGGACAGCCGATGAACACTGAAGCTTTCTTT.

The chain employs TRBV28 and TRBJ2-2; 7 bases are a match to TRBD2. The CDR3 runs 15 residues. Trimming took 4 bases from V and 6 from J; bases not matched to a gene: 8. Germline CDR1 is MDHEN and CDR2 is SYDVKM. CDR3 loop: CASSSRGAGAGELFF. CDR3 bases: TGTGCCAGCAGTTCCCGTGGGGCGGGAGCCGGGGAGCTGTTTTTT.

The chain is built from TRBV5-5 and TRBJ1-1, with D possibly matching TRBD1 (5 bases). This CDR3 region has 13 residues. V lost 0 bases and J 4 bases, leaving 7 bases between the germline ends. The germline V gene encodes CDR1 SGHKS and CDR2 YYEKEE (reference sequence). The CDR3 sequence: CASSLAGITEAFF. CDR3 in DNA: TGTGCCAGCAGCTTGGCAGGGATCACTGAAGCTTTCTTT.

The J gene is TRBJ2-1, the V gene TRBV9; TRBD1 agrees at 7 bases. Germline loops: CDR1 SGDLS, CDR2 YYNGEE. V shed 3 bases and J 8 bases; nucleotides not matched to a gene: 5. The CDR3 covers 13 residues. CDR3 protein: CASSATGAYEQFF. CDR3 DNA sequence: TGTGCCAGCAGCGCAACAGGGGCGTATGAGCAGTTCTTC.

The chain couples TRBV3-1 (or the pseudogene TRBV3-2) to TRBJ1-5; TRBD1 agrees at 11 bases. The germline gives CDR1 LGHDT, CDR2 YNNKEL (reference sequence). V was pared by 1 base and J by 5 bases, with 7 bases of the junction left unmatched. CDR3 length: 17 amino acids. For the CDR3, the DNA is TGTGCCAGCAGCCAAGGGATACGGGACAGGGGGTATCAGCCCCAGCATTTT. It codes for CASSQGIRDRGYQPQHF.

The CDR3 loop reads CASTAWGTGVGITEAFF. DNA for the CDR3: TGTGCCAGCACCGCCTGGGGGACTGGGGTGGGAATCACTGAAGCTTTCTTT. The rearrangement joins TRBV14 to TRBJ1-1; possible D gene TRBD1, 5 bases. Germline V gene sequence: CDR1 SGHDN, CDR2 FVKESK. The CDR3 contains 17 residues. The ends were cut back, 7 bases at V and 4 bases at J, with 25 bases in the middle. Based on the CDR3 plus reference TRBV14 and TRBJ1-1, the full variable domain is EAGVTQFPSHSVIEKGQTVTLRCDPISGHDNLYWYRRVMGKEIKFLLHFVKESKQDESGMPNNRFLAERTGGTYSTLKVQPAELEDSGVYFCASTAWGTGVGITEAFFGQGTRLTVV.

V and J are TRBV30 and TRBJ1-1; tentatively, D is TRBD1 (5 bases). Germline V lookup: CDR1 GTSNPN, CDR2 SVGIG (reference sequence). Between the trimmed V and J ends, which lost 0 bases and 5 bases, there was a span of 19 bases. There are 16 residues in the CDR3. The DNA for the CDR3 is TGTGCCTGGAGTGTACTCGGTTTGGGGGAGGTTACTGAAGCTTTCTTT. Its translation: CAWSVLGLGEVTEAFF. Combining the CDR3 with reference TRBV30 and TRBJ1-1 gives the whole variable domain SQTIHQWPATLVQPVGSPLSLECTVEGTSNPNLYWYRQAAGRGLQLLFYSVGIGQISSEVPQNLSASRPQDRQFILSSKKLLLSDSGFYLCAWSVLGLGEVTEAFFGQGTRLTVV.

This chain uses TRBV9 with TRBJ2-2; D may be TRBD1 (6 bases). The CDR3 is 15 amino acids. CDR1 is SGDLS, CDR2 YYNGEE, per germline. Trimming left V 1 base short and J 3 bases short, with 10 bases between. The CDR3: CASSVSGHHTGELFF. The CDR3 DNA reads TGTGCCAGCAGCGTATCGGGACATCACACCGGGGAGCTGTTTTTT.

The V and J genes are TRBV7-2 and TRBJ2-2; D is perhaps TRBD1 (6 bases). V was clipped by 5 bases and J by 6 bases, with 13 bases between them. Germline CDR1 SGHTA, CDR2 FQGNSA. The CDR3 covers 14 residues. In nucleotides, the CDR3 is TGTGCCAGCAGCGCCAAACAGGGTGCCGGGGAGCTGTTTTTT. This codes for CASSAKQGAGELFF.

The chain has TRBV28 and TRBJ1-2; 12 positions agree with TRBD1. Germline V gene data show CDR1 as MDHEN and CDR2 as SYDVKM. The CDR3 spans 16 residues. V shed 4 bases, J shed 8 bases, and the junction held 11 bases outside the gene matches. The CDR3 loop reads CASSSTGTGGALGYTF. The CDR3 coding sequence is TGTGCCAGCAGTTCCACCGGGACAGGGGGCGCCCTGGGCTACACCTTC.

The J gene is TRBJ1-1, the V gene TRBV5-4; no definite D call. CDR1 SGHNT and CDR2 YYREEE come from the germline V gene (reference sequence). V lost 0 bases to trimming and J lost 1 base, with 10 bases between them. The CDR3 contains 15 residues. In nucleotides, the CDR3 is TGTGCCAGCAGCTTGGACAGTCCAAGGAACACTGAAGCTTTCTTT. This gives the protein CASSLDSPRNTEAFF.

The CDR3 reads CASSLGGQDEAFF. Here the CDR3 DNA reads TGTGCCAGCAGCTTAGGCGGACAGGATGAAGCTTTCTTT. The gene calls are TRBV7-9 and TRBJ1-1; 7 nucleotides match TRBD1. Germline V lookup: CDR1 SEHNR, CDR2 FQNEAQ (reference sequence). CDR3 length: 13 residues. Trimming at V came to 1 base and at J to 7 bases, leaving 3 bases not matched to a gene.

V is TRBV19 and J is TRBJ1-5, with D possibly matching TRBD1 (6 bases). V lost 9 bases and J lost 4, with 16 bases in between. Germline V gene lookup returns CDR1 LNHDA and CDR2 SQIVND (reference sequence). The CDR3 runs 14 residues. The CDR3 sequence: CASRGAYRNQPQHF. For the CDR3, the DNA is TGTGCCAGCCGGGGGGCGTACCGAAATCAGCCCCAGCATTTT.

The rearrangement joins TRBV6-4 to TRBJ1-6; D unclear. Trimming removed 4 bases from V and 12 bases from J, with 13 bases in between. CDR1 is MRHNA and CDR2 is SNTAGT in the germline V gene. The CDR3 runs to 13 residues. The CDR3 is CASSGYNGGPLHF. CDR3 nucleotide sequence: TGTGCCAGCAGTGGTTATAACGGAGGACCCCTCCACTTT.

This sequence joins TRBV5-4 and TRBJ2-7; D is possibly TRBD1 (6 bases). This CDR3 contains 12 residues. V lost 1 base, J lost 7 bases, and 9 bases lay in between. Germline V lookup: CDR1 SGHNT, CDR2 YYREEE (reference sequence). The CDR3 spells CASSLSRGEQYF. The DNA of the CDR3 is TGTGCCAGCAGCTTGAGCAGGGGAGAGCAGTACTTC.

This clone appeared a few times. This sequence joins TRBV6-2 or TRBV6-3 and TRBJ2-2; the D gene is possibly TRBD2 (6 bases). The CDR3 length is 16 residues. CDR1 and CDR2 from the germline V gene are MNHEY and SVGEGT. The V end lost 3 bases, the J end lost 4 bases, and 15 bases lay between the germline ends. The CDR3: CASSYGAGSGTGELFF. CDR3 bases: TGTGCCAGCAGTTATGGGGCGGGGTCTGGCACCGGGGAGCTGTTTTTT.

The gene calls are TRBV28 and TRBJ2-7, with 12 positions matching TRBD2. Per the germline V gene, CDR1 is MDHEN and CDR2 is SYDVKM. The CDR3 has 16 residues. Trimming removed 6 bases from V and 4 bases from J; junction bases left unmatched: 10. CDR3 DNA: TGTGCCAGCAGGTTAGGACTAGCGGGAAGATTGTACGAGCAGTACTTC. It specifies CASRLGLAGRLYEQYF.

J is TRBJ1-1 and V is TRBV15, with 10 bases matching TRBD1. V was pared by 1 base and J by 11 bases, with 4 bases of the junction left unmatched. Germline values: CDR1 LNHNV, CDR2 YYDKDF (reference sequence). This CDR3 is 13 amino acids long. For the CDR3, the DNA is TGTGCCACCAGCAGAGGACCGGGACAGGGGGCTTTCTTT. As protein: CATSRGPGQGAFF.

V is TRBV30 and J is TRBJ1-1, with D perhaps TRBD1 (5 bases). In germline, CDR1 is GTSNPN, CDR2 SVGIG (reference sequence). The V gene lost 2 bases and the J gene lost 4 bases, with 17 bases spanning the gap. This CDR3 region has 15 residues. The CDR3 sequence is CAWSLQGRVGTEAFF. CDR3 bases: TGTGCCTGGAGTTTGCAGGGCCGGGTAGGCACTGAAGCTTTCTTT.

V usage is TRBV24-1 and J usage is TRBJ1-1; D gene ambiguous. Germline CDR1 is KGHDR and CDR2 is SFDVKD. The CDR3 length is 15 residues. Trimming removed 4 bases from V and 2 bases from J, with 13 bases in between. CDR3 bases: TGTGCCACCAGTGACCCTGCACAGAGCAACACTGAAGCTTTCTTT. Its protein product is CATSDPAQSNTEAFF.